These 5 T cell receptor beta chains were all obtained from the same sample, sequenced in a study of OX40 agonist ivuxolimab in advanced cancers. TCRdb's table, derived via immunoSEQ multiplex PCR, lists solely in-frame clones and lacks some. The sample lists around 72,000 clones, approximately 84% occurring once. Sequenced here: CD4+ or CD8+ T cells sorted from blood, sampled in a trial of the OX40 agonist ivuxolimab. Receptor source: an adult with an advanced solid tumor such as melanoma, head and neck, liver or kidney cancer.

The chain recombines TRBV19 with TRBJ2-3, with 14 bases aligning to TRBD2. The CDR3 runs 20 residues. Unmatched junction bases numbered 11, after V lost 3 bases and J lost 0 bases. Germline assignment: CDR1 LNHDA and CDR2 SQIVND (reference sequence). Written as DNA, the CDR3 is TGTGCCAGTAGTATCCGACTAGCGGGAGGGCCGGTCAGTAGCACAGATACGCAGTATTTT. It is translated as CASSIRLAGGPVSSTDTQYF.

The chain employs TRBV10-3 and TRBJ2-7, with 13 bases fitting TRBD2. Germline loops: CDR1 ENHRY, CDR2 SYGVKD. The CDR3 has 14 amino acids. The junction had 3 bases not matched to a gene; V was cut back by 6 bases and J by 4 bases. The CDR3 bases are TGTGCCATCAGCGCGGGACTAGCGGGGTACGAGCAGTACTTC. It specifies CAISAGLAGYEQYF.

V gene TRBV4-2 combines with J gene TRBJ1-5; D remains unclear. Germline CDR1 LGHNA, CDR2 YNFKEQ. The CDR3 consists of 15 residues. Trimming pared 0 bases from V and 7 bases from J, leaving 13 bases between. CDR3 sequence: CASSQDGVFGQPQHF. The CDR3 DNA is TGTGCCAGCAGCCAAGATGGGGTATTCGGGCAGCCCCAGCATTTT.

V and J are TRBV6-1 and TRBJ1-4, with D possibly being TRBD1 (6 bases). Trimming removed 4 bases at V and 6 bases at J, with 9 bases between. Per the germline V gene, CDR1 is MNHNS and CDR2 is SASEGT. The CDR3 is made up of 13 amino acids. In nucleotides, the CDR3 is TGTGCCAGCAGTGGAGGACAGCATGAAAAACTGTTTTTT. This translates into CASSGGQHEKLFF.

The chain couples TRBV7-9 to TRBJ1-1; no clear D gene. V lost 2 bases and J lost 1, with 8 bases in between. The CDR3 sequence is 14 residues long. Per the germline V gene, CDR1 is SEHNR and CDR2 is FQNEAQ (reference sequence). CDR3 nucleotide sequence: TGTGCCAGCAGCTTAAACGCAGGGAACACTGAAGCTTTCTTT. This encodes CASSLNAGNTEAFF. Full variable domain (rest looked up from reference TRBV7-9 and TRBJ1-1): DTGVSQNPRHKITKRGQNVTFRCDPISEHNRLYWYRQTLGQGPEFLTYFQNEAQLEKSRLLSDRFSAERPKGSFSTLEIQRTEQGDSAMYLCASSLNAGNTEAFFGQGTRLTVV.